This T cell receptor beta chain was identified during a study of technical replicates of blood from a few donors (dated by TCRdb to 2016 to 2017). V and J lose 7 bases and 5 bases, and a span of 11 bases separates them. The CDR3 runs 12 residues from the cysteine to the phenylalanine. Of the read, only the CDR3 DNA is kept; its 36 bases are in frame from base 1. CDR1 MDHEN and CDR2 SYDVKM were looked up in the germline V gene. The receptor library was made with the immunoSEQ multiplex PCR assay. TCRdb provides this immuneACCESS table in a form limited to in-frame rearrangements. Some clones are lacking; in checked studies, under half of them reflect an unresolved V gene, and why the rest are absent is not known. A total of 75,000 to 90,000 clones appear in this sample, more than 80% of them only once. The ten largest clones represent about 0.23% of the sample. On this clone itself: Its antigen remains unidentified. Base qualities are not recorded, but no much larger clone differs from it by a single base.

The chain was built from TRBV28 and TRBJ1-1, with no confidently assigned D gene. Sequenced input: T cells isolated from PBMCs. The TCR was taken from a human donor in good health. For the CDR3, the sequence is CASKFGETEAFF. The DNA is TGTGCCAGCAAGTTCGGGGAAACTGAAGCTTTCTTT. With the portions outside the CDR3 filled from the reference TRBV28 and TRBJ1-1 genes, the complete variable region becomes DVKVTQSSRYLVKRTGEKVFLECVQDMDHENMFWYRQDPGLGLRLIYFSYDVKMKEKGDIPEGYSVSREKKERFSLILESASTNQTSMYLCASKFGETEAFFGQGTRLTVV.